These T cell receptor beta chains were read from a single sample in a study of OX40 agonist ivuxolimab in advanced cancers. Assay used: immunoSEQ multiplex PCR; TCRdb lists only in-frame clones, some missing. The profile shows 65,000 or so clones, over 90% of them singletons. Sample: CD4+ or CD8+ T cells sorted from blood, taken in a trial of the OX40 agonist ivuxolimab. The source of these receptors is an adult with an advanced solid tumor such as melanoma, head and neck, liver or kidney cancer. The CDR3 runs from the conserved cysteine through the conserved F or W. D genes are given only for firm matches. Rows give clone size only sometimes, using once, few, many, or a class for an expanded clone.

j_call	cdr3_length	v_call	d_call	clone_size	cdr3_aa	cdr3_nt
TRBJ1-4	13	TRBV27	.	.	CASSSHRLGELFF	TGTGCCAGCAGTTCCCACAGGCTCGGGGAACTGTTTTTT
TRBJ2-7	15	TRBV4-3	TRBD1	.	CASSHGTGGSYEQYF	TGCGCCAGCAGCCATGGGACAGGGGGCTCGTACGAGCAGTACTTC
TRBJ1-6	15	TRBV9	TRBD1	once	CASSASRDSNSPLHF	TGTGCCAGCAGCGCCTCCCGGGACAGTAATTCACCCCTCCACTTT
TRBJ1-2	14	TRBV4-1	.	.	CASSQVWEYYGYTF	TGCGCCAGCAGCCAAGTATGGGAGTACTATGGCTACACCTTC
TRBJ2-7	15	TRBV9	.	.	CASSVGGGATYEQYF	TGTGCCAGCAGCGTAGGGGGAGGAGCGACCTACGAGCAGTACTTC
TRBJ2-7	14	TRBV6-5	TRBD1	once	CASGPTGGLRWAYF	TGTGCCAGCGGACCGACAGGGGGCCTCCGATGGGCGTACTTC
TRBJ2-3	13	TRBV28	.	.	CATSDKYTDTQYF	TGTGCCACCTCGGACAAATACACAGATACGCAGTATTTT
TRBJ2-2	14	TRBV29-1	TRBD2	.	CSVGTSGTTGELFF	TGCAGCGTGGGGACTAGCGGTACCACCGGGGAGCTGTTTTTT
TRBJ2-1	17	TRBV19	TRBD2	once	CASSPVWSGRAEVEQFF	TGTGCCAGTAGTCCTGTGTGGAGCGGGAGGGCCGAGGTTGAGCAGTTCTTC
TRBJ2-3	15	TRBV6-5	TRBD2	.	CASSYLAGSTDTQYF	TGTGCCAGCAGTTACCTAGCGGGAAGCACAGATACGCAGTATTTT
TRBJ2-1	11	TRBV6-6	.	.	CASSKVYEQFF	TGTGCCAGCAGTAAGGTCTATGAGCAGTTCTTC
TRBJ2-2	14	TRBV7-9	TRBD1	few	CASKDRASVGELFF	TGTGCCAGCAAAGACAGGGCGAGTGTCGGGGAGCTGTTTTTT
TRBJ2-5	12	TRBV27	.	once	CASSLADGTQYF	TGTGCCAGCAGTCTGGCTGATGGGACCCAGTACTTC
TRBJ1-5	15	TRBV7-2	TRBD1	.	CASSAQGSANQPQHF	TGTGCCAGCAGCGCACAGGGGTCGGCTAATCAGCCCCAGCATTTT
TRBJ2-7	13	TRBV27	.	.	CASSLLESYEQYF	TGTGCCAGCAGTTTACTAGAGTCCTACGAGCAGTACTTC
TRBJ2-1	16	TRBV11-3	TRBD2	.	CASSSLAGGPYNEQFF	TGTGCCAGCAGCTCGCTAGCGGGGGGGCCCTACAATGAGCAGTTCTTC
TRBJ1-5	13	TRBV5-3	.	.	CARSNDRCQPQHF	TGTGCCAGAAGCAACGACAGATGTCAGCCCCAGCATTTT
TRBJ2-2	14	TRBV27	.	.	CASRPGVNTGELFF	TGTGCCAGCAGGCCTGGGGTGAACACCGGGGAGCTGTTTTTT
TRBJ1-1	14	TRBV19	TRBD1	.	CASSIRGRDTEAFF	TGTGCCAGTAGTATAAGGGGGCGAGACACTGAAGCTTTCTTT
TRBJ2-6	12	TRBV2	.	.	CASFPGANVLTF	TGTGCCAGCTTTCCTGGGGCCAACGTCCTGACTTTC
TRBJ1-1	13	TRBV9	.	few	CASSVGGDTEAFF	TGTGCCAGCAGCGTAGGGGGGGACACTGAAGCTTTCTTT
TRBJ2-1	12	TRBV14	.	.	CASSPSYNEQFF	TGTGCCAGCAGCCCAAGTTACAATGAGCAGTTCTTC
TRBJ2-1	14	TRBV11-2	TRBD2	.	CASSPRDYYNEQFF	TGTGCCAGCAGCCCAAGGGACTACTACAATGAGCAGTTCTTC
TRBJ2-7	15	TRBV27	.	.	CASSSDPATAYEQYF	TGTGCCAGCAGTTCGGATCCGGCTACGGCGTACGAGCAGTACTTC
TRBJ1-2	14	TRBV7-9	.	.	CASSLGDVSYGYTF	TGTGCCAGCAGCTTGGGAGACGTGAGCTATGGCTACACCTTC
TRBJ1-5	17	TRBV23-1	TRBD1	.	CASSQSAGGRGNQPQHF	TGCGCCAGCAGTCAATCGGCAGGGGGACGGGGCAATCAGCCCCAGCATTTT
TRBJ2-5	12	TRBV27	.	.	CASSSGPETQYF	TGTGCCAGCAGTTCTGGGCCGGAGACCCAGTACTTC
TRBJ1-3	13	TRBV19	.	.	CASIPFAGNTIYF	TGTGCCAGTATCCCATTCGCTGGAAACACCATATATTTT
TRBJ2-5	15	TRBV6-6	.	.	CASSYRPGSQETQYF	TGTGCCAGCAGTTACCGGCCCGGGTCCCAAGAGACCCAGTACTTC
TRBJ1-5	16	TRBV18	.	.	CASSPTGFRSNQPQHF	TGTGCCAGCTCACCGACCGGGTTTAGGAGCAATCAGCCCCAGCATTTT
TRBJ1-3	13	TRBV4-1	TRBD1	.	CASRSQGADTIYF	TGCGCCAGCAGGTCACAGGGGGCGGACACCATATATTTT
TRBJ1-1	14	TRBV7-6	TRBD1	.	CASSPSGGLDEAFF	TGTGCCAGCAGCCCCTCAGGGGGGCTAGATGAAGCTTTCTTT
TRBJ2-1	16	TRBV4-3	TRBD2	.	CASSQETSGGYNEQFF	TGCGCCAGCAGCCAGGAAACTAGCGGGGGTTACAATGAGCAGTTCTTC
TRBJ2-1	12	TRBV10-3	.	.	CAISETTNEQFF	TGTGCCATCAGTGAGACTACCAATGAGCAGTTCTTC
TRBJ2-2	16	TRBV2	TRBD1	.	CASSEGQGSNTGELFF	TGTGCCAGCAGTGAGGGACAGGGTTCGAACACCGGGGAGCTGTTTTTT
TRBJ1-4	14	TRBV14	.	.	CASSQDRGFEKLFF	TGTGCCAGCAGCCAAGATCGTGGGTTTGAAAAACTGTTTTTT
TRBJ2-1	16	TRBV15	.	.	CATSATRQGPYNEQFF	TGTGCCACCAGCGCGACGAGGCAGGGACCTTACAATGAGCAGTTCTTC
TRBJ2-3	14	TRBV7-9	.	once	CASSLEGPRNTQYF	TGTGCCAGCAGCTTAGAAGGACCTCGGAATACGCAGTATTTT
TRBJ2-7	15	TRBV7-9	.	.	CASSPIQTSRYEQYF	TGTGCCAGCAGCCCCATACAGACTAGTCGGTACGAGCAGTACTTC
TRBJ2-7	14	TRBV11-2	TRBD2	.	CASSLVAGEDEQYF	TGTGCCAGCAGCTTAGTAGCGGGAGAAGACGAGCAGTACTTC
TRBJ2-7	12	TRBV29-1	.	once	CSVADKVYEQYF	TGCAGCGTGGCGGACAAGGTATACGAGCAGTACTTC
TRBJ1-4	14	TRBV9	TRBD1	.	CASNAGTANEKLFF	TGTGCCAGCAACGCCGGGACAGCTAATGAAAAACTGTTTTTT
TRBJ1-2	14	TRBV19	TRBD1	.	CASSPGTGLFGYTF	TGTGCCAGTAGCCCTGGGACAGGGCTTTTTGGCTACACCTTC
TRBJ2-7	13	TRBV11-2	.	.	CASSGRGRYEQYF	TGTGCCAGCAGCGGCCGGGGCCGTTACGAGCAGTACTTC
TRBJ2-5	14	TRBV2	TRBD2	.	CASSDLEGGETQYF	TGTGCCAGCAGTGACCTGGAGGGAGGGGAGACCCAGTACTTC
TRBJ1-1	17	TRBV27	.	.	CASSTTGITSMNTEAFF	TGTGCCAGCAGTACCACCGGGATCACCTCTATGAACACTGAAGCTTTCTTT
TRBJ1-2	14	TRBV6-1	.	.	CASSLSVTDYGYTF	TGTGCCAGCAGTCTTTCCGTGACTGACTATGGCTACACCTTC
TRBJ1-5	14	TRBV12-2	.	.	CASRKTGFYQPQHF	TGTGCAAGTCGCAAGACAGGGTTCTATCAGCCCCAGCATTTT
TRBJ2-7	13	TRBV28	.	.	CASWSRGFYEQYF	TGTGCCAGCTGGTCTAGAGGTTTTTACGAGCAGTACTTC
TRBJ1-5	16	TRBV7-2	TRBD1	.	CASSSGQGMFNQPQHF	TGTGCCAGCAGCTCCGGACAGGGAATGTTCAATCAGCCCCAGCATTTT
TRBJ2-3	12	TRBV29-1	.	.	CSARQITDTQYF	TGCAGCGCCCGACAGATAACAGATACGCAGTATTTT
TRBJ1-4	13	TRBV6-4	.	.	CASSETGGGKLFF	TGTGCCAGCAGTGAAACCGGGGGAGGAAAACTGTTTTTT
TRBJ2-5	12	TRBV4-1	.	.	CASSQRQETQYF	TGCGCCAGCAGCCAACGACAAGAGACCCAGTACTTC